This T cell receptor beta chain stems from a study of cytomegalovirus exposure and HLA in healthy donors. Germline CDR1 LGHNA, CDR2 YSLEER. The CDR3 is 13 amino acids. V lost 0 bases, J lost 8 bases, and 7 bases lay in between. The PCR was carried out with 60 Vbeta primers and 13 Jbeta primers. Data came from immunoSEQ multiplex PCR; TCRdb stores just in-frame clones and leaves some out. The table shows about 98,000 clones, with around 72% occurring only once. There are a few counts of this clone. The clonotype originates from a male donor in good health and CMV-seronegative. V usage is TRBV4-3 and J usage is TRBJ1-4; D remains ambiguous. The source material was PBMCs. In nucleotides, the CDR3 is TGCGCCAGCAGCCAAGAAAACAGCGAAAAACTGTTTTTT. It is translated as CASSQENSEKLFF.